Following are 28 T cell receptor beta chains from one sample sequenced in a study of T-cell memory formation after mild COVID-19. TCRdb recomputed calls from the 5' RACE reads with MiXCR, one row per CDR3 protein. The sample consists of about 560,000 distinct CDR3 sequences, about a fifth of them appearing once. The sequenced sample was PBMCs or a T cell subset sorted from them (not recorded which). These receptors all stem from an adult woman who had mild COVID-19 (a few samples of this study predate the infection). Cell type and time point are not known.

This clonotype was recorded a few times. This chain links TRBV7-9 with TRBJ1-2, with a possible D match to TRBD1 (5 bases). The CDR3 length is 12 residues. The germline CDR1 and CDR2 sequences are SEHNR and FQNEAQ (reference sequence). V was shortened by 7 bases and J by 5 bases, with 11 bases between the two germline ends. Here the CDR3 reads CASTVGDYGYTF. The CDR3 DNA reads as TGTGCCAGCACCGTAGGGGATTATGGCTACACCTTC.

This rearrangement joins TRBV4-2 to TRBJ2-1; 8 positions match TRBD2. Germline V gives CDR1 LGHNA, CDR2 YNFKEQ. Germline trimming cut 0 bases from V and 4 bases from J; bases unmatched to any gene: 8. There are 17 residues in the CDR3. The CDR3 sequence is CASSQDWPTSAYNEQFF. In nucleotides, the CDR3 is TGTGCCAGCAGCCAAGATTGGCCGACTAGCGCATACAATGAGCAGTTCTTC.

The rearrangement links TRBV12-3 or TRBV12-4 to TRBJ1-2; no clear D gene. This CDR3 is built from 15 residues. Trimming shortened V by 1 base and J by 4 bases, and 13 bases separated the two germline ends. CDR3 nucleotide sequence: TGTGCCAGCAGTTTAGACCTTCAGGTTGGCTATGGCTACACCTTC. Its translation is CASSLDLQVGYGYTF.

The sample holds a few counts of this clonotype. This chain links TRBV7-2 with TRBJ2-3, with D perhaps TRBD2 (8 bases). V gave up 5 bases and J gave up 5 bases, with 20 bases separating them. The V gene's germline CDR1 is SGHTA and CDR2 FQGNSA. This CDR3 is 16 amino acids long. CDR3 sequence reads: CASSPEGAGGIDTQYF. The DNA of the CDR3 is TGTGCCAGCAGCCCGGAGGGGGCGGGGGGAATAGATACGCAGTATTTT.

This clonotype has more than one count but fewer than ten. CDR3 sequence (DNA): TGTGCCAGTAGTACGGGCCGGAGCACTGAAGCTTTCTTT. It translates to CASSTGRSTEAFF. This chain joins TRBV19 and TRBJ1-1, with D unclear. The germline V and J ends were trimmed by 4 bases and 4 bases, with 10 bases remaining between them. Germline V gene lookup returns CDR1 LNHDA and CDR2 SQIVND (reference sequence). The CDR3 extends over 13 amino acids. The full variable domain, in which reference TRBV19 and TRBJ1-1 provide the parts outside the CDR3, is DGGITQSPKYLFRKEGQNVTLSCEQNLNHDAMYWYRQDPGQGLRLIYYSQIVNDFQKGDIAEGYSVSREKKESFPLTVTSAQKNPTAFYLCASSTGRSTEAFFGQGTRLTVV.

This clonotype was detected only a few times. The V and J genes are TRBV5-4 and TRBJ1-5; TRBD1 matches 7 bases. The V gene's germline CDR1 is SGHNT and CDR2 YYREEE (reference sequence). The CDR3 totals 14 residues. V shed 4 bases and J 6 bases; nucleotides not matched to a gene: 7. DNA of the CDR3: TGTGCCAGCAGCAAAGACAGGGATTCTCAGCCCCAGCATTTT. Amino acid sequence: CASSKDRDSQPQHF.

This clonotype was seen a few times. This chain connects TRBV7-9 to TRBJ1-2; D is uncertain. Germline V CDR1 and CDR2: SEHNR, FQNEAQ (reference sequence). V lost 0 bases and J lost 8, with 16 bases in between. This CDR3 comprises 15 residues. CDR3 residues: CASSLALGVAQGYTF. CDR3 nucleotides: TGTGCCAGCAGCTTAGCGCTTGGGGTCGCTCAAGGCTACACCTTC.

This chain links TRBV7-9 with TRBJ2-3; D may be TRBD2 (6 bases). This CDR3 region has 16 residues. CDR1 SEHNR and CDR2 FQNEAQ come from the germline V gene (reference sequence). V was clipped by 3 bases and J by 0 bases, with 13 bases between them. The DNA of the CDR3 is TGTGCCAGCAGCTTGAGCGGGCCCTCTAGCACAGATACGCAGTATTTT. This sequence encodes CASSLSGPSSTDTQYF.

This clonotype was recorded a few times. V is TRBV12-3 or TRBV12-4 and J is TRBJ2-7, with 11 nucleotides matching TRBD1. The CDR3 is made up of 15 amino acids. Trimming removed 3 bases from V and 0 bases from J; junction bases left unmatched: 1. CDR3 protein: CASSFGTGGSYEQYF. The CDR3 bases are TGTGCCAGCAGTTTCGGGACAGGGGGCTCCTACGAGCAGTACTTC.

This clonotype was seen only a few times. V is TRBV12-3 or TRBV12-4 and J is TRBJ2-1, with TRBD2 identical over 8 bases. Losses at the gene ends were 5 bases for V and 2 bases for J; bases not matched to a gene: 11. The CDR3 has 17 residues. CDR3 amino acids: CASSPPGLEPPYNEQFF. The CDR3 DNA follows: TGTGCCAGCAGTCCCCCGGGACTAGAGCCCCCCTACAATGAGCAGTTCTTC.

This chain connects TRBV11-2 to TRBJ2-5, with 9 bases identical to TRBD1. This CDR3 is built from 15 residues. V shed 3 bases and J 3 bases; nucleotides not matched to a gene: 5. Germline V gene lookup returns CDR1 SGHAT and CDR2 FQNNGV. The CDR3 spells CASSFPRTGEETQYF. The CDR3 DNA reads as TGTGCCAGCAGCTTCCCGCGGACAGGGGAAGAGACCCAGTACTTC.

This clonotype was counted only a few times. CDR3 sequence reads: CATSESPGGTTYEQYF. The CDR3, as DNA: TGTGCCACCAGTGAATCCCCCGGGGGGACGACCTACGAGCAGTACTTC. The chain couples TRBV24-1 to TRBJ2-7; the match to TRBD2 covers 7 bases. CDR1 is KGHDR and CDR2 is SFDVKD in the germline V gene. V lost 4 bases to trimming and J lost 2 bases; unmatched junction nucleotides: 10. This CDR3 has 16 amino acids.

V is TRBV20-1 and J is TRBJ1-2, with D perhaps TRBD1 (5 bases). This CDR3 comprises 14 residues. Between the trimmed V and J ends, which lost 0 bases and 7 bases, there was a span of 15 bases. Per the germline V gene, CDR1 is DFQATT and CDR2 is SNEGSKA (reference sequence). The CDR3 nucleotides read TGCAGTGCTAGAGATCCGACGGGGCCCGTTGGCTACACCTTC. This gives the protein CSARDPTGPVGYTF.

V is TRBV7-9 and J is TRBJ2-5, with 7 bases that match TRBD2. The CDR3 spans 15 residues. J was trimmed by 2 bases and V by 4 bases; bases with no gene match: 7. The germline gives CDR1 SEHNR, CDR2 FQNEAQ (reference sequence). In DNA form, the CDR3 reads TGTGCCAGCAGCTCCAACCCCGGGAGGCAAGAGACCCAGTACTTC. Its protein is CASSSNPGRQETQYF.

Only a few counts were recorded for this clonotype. This chain links TRBV5-6 with TRBJ2-3; a weak D match, TRBD1 (5 bases). CDR3 size: 13 residues. V lost 5 bases and J lost 3, with 10 bases in between. From germline, CDR1 is SGHDT and CDR2 YYEEEE. The CDR3 nucleotides are TGTGCCAGCAGACAGACAGCTACAGATACGCAGTATTTT. Translated: CASRQTATDTQYF.

This clonotype was found a few times. The junction departs from the called germline gene at one end, perhaps through a read error. V usage is TRBV18 and J usage is TRBJ2-7; 7 nucleotides match TRBD2. The CDR3 is 15 amino acids. The germline gives CDR1 KGHSH, CDR2 LQKENI. As DNA, the CDR3 is TGTGCCAGCTCACCACCGGGCGGGAGCTCCAACGAGCAGTACTTC. Its translation is CASSPPGGSSNEQYF.

This clonotype turned up a few times. The chain employs TRBV11-3 and TRBJ2-1; no firm D call. Germline CDR1 reads SGHNT; CDR2 reads YENEEA. The CDR3 runs 15 residues. Trimming cost V 0 bases and J 4 bases, with 10 bases left between them. This CDR3 is CASSLESTAYNEQFF. CDR3 DNA: TGTGCCAGCAGCTTAGAGAGTACCGCTTACAATGAGCAGTTCTTC.

V usage is TRBV12-3 or TRBV12-4 and J usage is TRBJ2-1; no clear D. The germline V and J ends were trimmed by 2 bases and 1 base, with 6 bases remaining between them. The CDR3 length is 14 residues. The CDR3 DNA is TGTGCCAGCAGTTTAAGTTGGTCCTACAATGAGCAGTTCTTC. Translation gives CASSLSWSYNEQFF.

CDR3 region: CASSQDGVRDYTF. The CDR3 nucleotides are TGCGCCAGCAGCCAAGATGGAGTCAGGGACTACACCTTC. The chain links TRBV4-1 to TRBJ1-2; tentatively, D is TRBD1 (5 bases). Germline loops: CDR1 MGHRA, CDR2 YSYEKL. Trimming removed 0 bases at V and 10 bases at J, with 12 bases between. This CDR3 region has 13 residues.

The chain joins TRBV10-3 to TRBJ1-6; unclear D gene. Germline values: CDR1 ENHRY, CDR2 SYGVKD. The CDR3 spans 14 residues. V shed 6 bases and J shed 5 bases, with 11 bases lying between them. In DNA, the CDR3 is TGTGCCATCAGCGTTAAGGAGGATAATTCACCCCTCCACTTT. Translating it yields CAISVKEDNSPLHF.

This clonotype was seen only a few times. CDR3 sequence reads: CASSQEAGGSTDTQYF. CDR3 nucleotides: TGTGCCAGCAGCCAAGAGGCGGGGGGGAGCACAGATACGCAGTATTTT. This rearrangement joins TRBV3-1 to TRBJ2-3; 9 positions match TRBD2. Germline V gene sequence: CDR1 LGHDT, CDR2 YNNKEL (reference sequence). The V segment lost 0 bases and the J segment 0 bases; nucleotides outside the gene matches: 1. This CDR3 is built from 16 residues.

V usage is TRBV12-3 or TRBV12-4 and J usage is TRBJ2-4, with D unresolved. The V and J ends lost 0 bases and 0 bases respectively, with 12 bases between them. The CDR3 runs 17 residues. The CDR3 DNA sequence: TGTGCCAGCAGTTTAGCTGGTTTGGGCCTAGCCAAAAACATTCAGTACTTC. It is translated as CASSLAGLGLAKNIQYF.

This clonotype was picked up a small number of times. The J gene is TRBJ1-6, the V gene TRBV6-6; D is undetermined. V lost 2 bases and J lost 5, with 7 bases in between. Per the germline V gene, CDR1 is MNHNY and CDR2 is SVGAGI (reference sequence). There are 14 residues in the CDR3. DNA of the CDR3: TGTGCCAGCAGTTACAGGGCTAATAATTCACCCCTCCACTTT. Its protein product is CASSYRANNSPLHF.

The V call is TRBV7-2, the J call TRBJ2-3, with D perhaps TRBD1 or TRBD2 (5 bases each). The V gene lost 6 bases and the J gene lost 3 bases, with 19 bases spanning the gap. Germline CDR1 and CDR2: SGHTA and FQGNSA. The CDR3 spans 16 residues. The CDR3 spells CASRPPRGSLTDTQYF. CDR3 coding DNA: TGTGCCAGCAGGCCACCCCGGGGCTCGTTGACAGATACGCAGTATTTT.

In this sample, this clonotype turned up a few times. J is TRBJ2-5 and V is TRBV7-9, with 10 bases identical to TRBD2. The CDR3 is 19 residues long. V shed 6 bases and J 0 bases; nucleotides not matched to a gene: 16. Germline loops: CDR1 SEHNR, CDR2 FQNEAQ (reference sequence). Written as DNA, the CDR3 is TGTGCCAGCAGTGATACAGGGGACAGGACTAGCGGCTACCAAGAGACCCAGTACTTC. It specifies CASSDTGDRTSGYQETQYF. The full variable domain, its missing parts supplied by reference TRBV7-9 and TRBJ2-5, is DTGVSQNPRHKITKRGQNVTFRCDPISEHNRLYWYRQTLGQGPEFLTYFQNEAQLEKSRLLSDRFSAERPKGSFSTLEIQRTEQGDSAMYLCASSDTGDRTSGYQETQYFGPGTRLLVL.

This clonotype was picked up a small number of times. The chain combines TRBV29-1 with TRBJ1-4; D might be TRBD1 (5 bases). This CDR3 contains 11 residues. The germline CDR1 and CDR2 sequences are SQVTM and ANQGSEA. As DNA, the CDR3 is TGCGGTGCAGGGAGTAATGAAAAACTGTTTTTT. Translating gives CGAGSNEKLFF.

The rearrangement joins TRBV7-6 to TRBJ2-1; D might be TRBD2 (5 bases). This CDR3 spans 15 amino acids. The V and J ends lost 2 bases and 3 bases respectively, with 11 bases between them. Germline CDR1 and CDR2: SGHVS and FNYEAQ. CDR3 nucleotide sequence: TGTGCCAGCAGCTTACGGGTAGAGGGCTACAATGAGCAGTTCTTC. It codes for CASSLRVEGYNEQFF.

The chain links TRBV4-3 to TRBJ2-3; D might be TRBD1 or TRBD2, each matching 6 bases. The CDR3 has 16 residues. Germline V gene lookup returns CDR1 LGHNA and CDR2 YSLEER. V gave up 4 bases and J gave up 2 bases, with 16 bases separating them. The chain's CDR3 is CASSPGGGPSTDTQYF. CDR3 bases: TGCGCCAGCAGCCCTGGTGGGGGGCCATCCACAGATACGCAGTATTTT.